The 27 T cell receptor beta chains below come from one sample, sequenced in a study of T cell repertoires in cytomegalovirus infection. TCRdb reanalysed the reads using MiXCR and keeps one entry per CDR3 protein. The table shows around 300,000 distinct CDR3 sequences, with approximately 22% occurring only once. For these receptors, no antigen is known. Sequencing was performed on cultured PBMCs, taken from culture after CMV antigen stimulation. The receptors originated from a human donor in good health (CMV status not recorded). Some clones in this sample may be carry-over from other donors' samples.

The rearrangement links TRBV19 to TRBJ1-2, with 9 bases lining up with TRBD1. Germline CDR1 and CDR2: LNHDA and SQIVND (reference sequence). V gave up 6 bases and J gave up 10 bases; unmatched junction bases: 3. This CDR3 is 11 amino acids long. Here the CDR3 reads CASRWDRVYTF. The DNA for the CDR3 is TGTGCCAGTAGATGGGACAGGGTCTACACCTTC.

This sequence joins TRBV2 and TRBJ2-7, with TRBD1 identical over 8 bases. CDR1 SNHLY and CDR2 FYNNEI come from the germline V gene. This CDR3 has 14 amino acids. With V trimmed by 5 bases and J by 4 bases, 7 bases remained unmatched. The CDR3 here is CASSFGRGQYEQYF. CDR3 nucleotides: TGTGCCAGCAGTTTCGGCAGGGGGCAATACGAGCAGTACTTC. The full variable domain, with the rest looked up from reference TRBV2 and TRBJ2-7, is EPEVTQTPSHQVTQMGQEVILRCVPISNHLYFYWYRQILGQKVEFLVSFYNNEISEKSEIFDDQFSVERPDGSNFTLKIRSTKLEDSAMYFCASSFGRGQYEQYFGPGTRLTVT.

J is TRBJ2-3 and V is TRBV7-2; TRBD1 is a possible D gene (6 bases). There are 15 residues in the CDR3. Trimming took 3 bases from V and 2 from J, leaving 12 bases between them. Germline V gene sequence: CDR1 SGHTA, CDR2 FQGNSA. The CDR3 reads CASSLGHQFTDTQYF. As DNA, the CDR3 is TGTGCCAGCAGCTTGGGACACCAGTTCACAGATACGCAGTATTTT.

This clonotype was picked up one time. This could be a read error, since a much larger clone is one nucleotide away. The genes are TRBV3-1 and TRBJ2-7, with D uncertain. CDR3 length: 11 residues. Germline assignment: CDR1 LGHDT and CDR2 YNNKEL (reference sequence). V gave up 3 bases and J gave up 3 bases, with 3 bases separating them. Here the CDR3 reads CASSHVYEQYF. CDR3 bases: TGTGCCAGCAGCCACGTCTACGAGCAGTACTTC.

This sequence joins TRBV6-5 and TRBJ2-1; D may be TRBD2 (6 bases). The length of the CDR3 is 15 residues. Germline values: CDR1 MNHEY, CDR2 SVGAGI. Trimming stripped 4 bases from V and 0 bases from J, with 10 bases between. The CDR3 coding sequence is TGTGCCAGCAGTTTATCGGGGGTCTCCTACAATGAGCAGTTCTTC. Residues: CASSLSGVSYNEQFF.

A note on this clonotype: This sequence may be a read error, since a much larger clone differs from it by one base. Written as DNA, the CDR3 is TGTGCCAGCAGCTTAGGGACAGGGGATGAAAAACTGTTTTTT. Translated, it gives CASSLGTGDEKLFF. The chain recombines TRBV7-2 with TRBJ1-4, with TRBD1 identical over 9 bases. Germline V gene lookup returns CDR1 SGHTA and CDR2 FQGNSA. V was clipped by 1 base and J by 6 bases; unmatched bases: 0. CDR3 length equals 14 residues.

This clonotype was seen repeatedly, ten times or more. The rearrangement uses TRBV7-9 and TRBJ1-1; 7 bases match TRBD1. J was trimmed by 2 bases and V by 10 bases; bases with no gene match: 7. This CDR3 is 13 amino acids long. Germline CDR1 SEHNR, CDR2 FQNEAQ (reference sequence). The CDR3, as DNA: TGTGCCACCGACAGGGAATACAACACTGAAGCTTTCTTT. This translates into CATDREYNTEAFF.

The CDR3 coding sequence is TGTGCCAGCAGCTCTACTCTGCAGCAGACTAGCGGGCAATCAGTCCACGAGCAGTACTTC. Its protein is CASSSTLQQTSGQSVHEQYF. This sequence joins TRBV7-9 and TRBJ2-7; 10 nucleotides agree with TRBD2. Germline V gene data show CDR1 as SEHNR and CDR2 as FQNEAQ (reference sequence). The CDR3 is made up of 20 amino acids. The ends lost 4 bases at V and 5 bases at J; junction bases unmatched: 23.

This clonotype was recorded at least ten times. The J gene is TRBJ2-4, the V gene TRBV7-2; either TRBD1 or TRBD2 may supply D (5 bases each). The CDR3 is 15 amino acids. Trimming took off 1 base at V and 1 base at J, with 8 bases between the two ends. Looked up from germline, CDR1 is SGHTA and CDR2 is FQGNSA. CDR3 coding DNA: TGTGCCAGCAGCTTAGACGGGGCCGCCAAAAACATTCAGTACTTC. This codes for CASSLDGAAKNIQYF.

The J gene is TRBJ1-4, the V gene TRBV10-2, with D possibly matching TRBD1 (5 bases). Germline V gene sequence: CDR1 WSHSY, CDR2 SAAADI. This CDR3 is 14 amino acids long. V shed 6 bases and J shed 8 bases, with 16 bases lying between them. For the CDR3, the DNA is TGCGCCAGCAGAGACGAGAGGGGCAGGGAAAAACTGTTTTTT. Amino acid sequence: CASRDERGREKLFF.

The chain couples TRBV20-1 to TRBJ2-4; D is unresolved. The CDR3 runs 15 residues. Germline loops: CDR1 DFQATT, CDR2 SNEGSKA (reference sequence). V was trimmed by 3 bases and J by 0 bases, leaving 12 bases between them. The CDR3 loop is CSASFSSEAKNIQYF. In DNA form, the CDR3 reads TGCAGTGCTAGTTTCTCTTCTGAAGCCAAAAACATTCAGTACTTC.

V and J are TRBV11-1 and TRBJ2-2; D uncertain. Looked up from germline, CDR1 is SGHAT and CDR2 is FQDESV (reference sequence). The CDR3 has 15 residues. V lost 5 bases and J 6 bases, leaving 16 bases between the germline ends. CDR3 region: CASSPAHVGAGELFF. The CDR3, as DNA: TGTGCCAGCAGCCCCGCCCATGTTGGGGCCGGGGAGCTGTTTTTT.

The chain has TRBV7-9 and TRBJ1-1; D might be TRBD1 (5 bases). In germline, CDR1 is SEHNR, CDR2 FQNEAQ (reference sequence). This CDR3 has 17 amino acids. Trimming removed 5 bases at V and 1 base at J, with 20 bases between. The CDR3 DNA is TGTGCCAGCAGCAAGCCAGAGTTCAGGGAGGGGAACACTGAAGCTTTCTTT. It encodes CASSKPEFREGNTEAFF.

There are many counts of this clonotype. This rearrangement joins TRBV19 to TRBJ2-7; D is possibly TRBD2 (6 bases). The CDR3 contains 15 residues. Trimming removed 5 bases from V and 4 bases from J, with 18 bases in between. Germline CDR1 LNHDA, CDR2 SQIVND (reference sequence). CDR3 protein: CASSRSARGSYEQYV. The CDR3 DNA sequence: TGTGCCAGTAGTCGGTCCGCGCGGGGAAGTTACGAGCAGTACGTC.

This clonotype came up many times. The gene calls are TRBV29-1 and TRBJ2-1, with D maybe TRBD1 (6 bases). The germline V gene encodes CDR1 SQVTM and CDR2 ANQGSEA. V lost 5 bases to trimming and J lost 3 bases, with 11 bases between them. The CDR3 is 13 residues long. The CDR3 DNA reads TGCAGCGTTCAAGGGGGTTTCTACAATGAGCAGTTCTTC. Its protein is CSVQGGFYNEQFF.

This clonotype has just a few counts. The CDR3 loop reads CASSEALTAGQGPTDTQYF. CDR3 nucleotide sequence: TGTGCCAGCAGTGAAGCGCTCACGGCAGGGCAGGGGCCCACAGATACGCAGTATTTT. J is TRBJ2-3 and V is TRBV2; D perhaps matches TRBD1 (6 bases). Deletions cut 0 bases from V and 2 bases from J, with 21 bases between. The CDR3 length is 19 residues. Germline CDR1 SNHLY, CDR2 FYNNEI.

This clonotype was seen more than once but under ten times. The chain couples TRBV19 to TRBJ2-7; 7 nucleotides line up with TRBD1. Germline V CDR1 and CDR2: LNHDA, SQIVND (reference sequence). The CDR3 totals 14 residues. Unmatched junction bases numbered 3, after V lost 3 bases and J lost 1 base. The CDR3 sequence: CASSMGTASYEQYF. The CDR3 DNA reads TGTGCCAGTAGTATGGGGACAGCTTCCTACGAGCAGTACTTC.

The genes are TRBV6-6 and TRBJ2-2; unclear D gene. Germline CDR1 is MNHNY and CDR2 is SVGAGI (reference sequence). V lost 0 bases and J 6 bases, leaving 2 bases between the germline ends. This CDR3 comprises 12 residues. The DNA of the CDR3 is TGTGCCAGCAGTTACTCTCCCGGGGAGCTGTTTTTT. It encodes CASSYSPGELFF.

The J gene is TRBJ2-6, the V gene TRBV7-9, with TRBD1 as a possible D gene (5 bases). CDR3 length: 15 residues. The germline V and J ends were trimmed by 1 base and 8 bases, with 12 bases remaining between them. Germline CDR1 is SEHNR and CDR2 is FQNEAQ (reference sequence). The CDR3 spells CASSLGRVGSNVLTF. CDR3 nucleotide sequence: TGTGCCAGCAGCTTAGGCAGGGTAGGGTCCAACGTCCTGACTTTC.

This clonotype occurred many times. The chain uses TRBV4-3 and TRBJ1-1; 7 bases agree with TRBD1. Germline CDR1 and CDR2: LGHNA and YSLEER. The CDR3 runs to 13 residues. The V and J ends lost 0 bases and 7 bases, in that order; junction bases with no gene match: 2. The CDR3 protein is CASSQEDRSEAFF. The CDR3 coding sequence is TGCGCCAGCAGCCAAGAGGACAGGAGTGAAGCTTTCTTT.

This clonotype came up a few times. The chain couples TRBV28 to TRBJ1-1; D call uncertain. V was shortened by 7 bases and J by 10 bases, with 13 bases between the two germline ends. The germline CDR1 and CDR2 sequences are MDHEN and SYDVKM. This CDR3 is 11 amino acids long. CDR3 sequence (DNA): TGTGCCAGCACAGTTGAGGGTACAGCTTTCTTT. As protein: CASTVEGTAFF.

There are a few counts of this clonotype. The genes are TRBV29-1 and TRBJ2-5, with 11 bases aligning to TRBD2. This CDR3 has 15 amino acids. J gave up 2 bases and V 3 bases, and 5 bases lay outside the gene matches. Germline-derived CDR1 and CDR2 are SQVTM and ANQGSEA. This CDR3 is CSVDLGLAGQETQYF. The CDR3 DNA reads TGCAGCGTTGACCTAGGACTAGCGGGTCAAGAGACCCAGTACTTC.

This clonotype was found many times. The CDR3 region has the DNA TGTGCCAGCAGCTTAGGAGGGGGCTCCTACGAGCAGTACGTC. This translates into CASSLGGGSYEQYV. The genes are TRBV11-2 and TRBJ2-7, with TRBD1 as a possible D gene (6 bases). CDR1 is SGHAT and CDR2 is FQNNGV in the germline V gene. The germline V and J ends were trimmed by 1 base and 0 bases, with 7 bases remaining between them. The CDR3 is 14 residues long.

The chain links TRBV7-9 to TRBJ1-2, with a possible D match to TRBD1 (5 bases). CDR3 length: 13 residues. V was cut by 2 bases and J by 4 bases, with 8 bases left in between. CDR1 and CDR2 from the germline V gene are SEHNR and FQNEAQ (reference sequence). The CDR3 DNA sequence: TGTGCCAGCAGCTTACAGGGAATCTATGGCTACACCTTC. Residues: CASSLQGIYGYTF. Together with reference TRBV7-9 and TRBJ1-2, the CDR3 gives the full variable domain: DTGVSQNPRHKITKRGQNVTFRCDPISEHNRLYWYRQTLGQGPEFLTYFQNEAQLEKSRLLSDRFSAERPKGSFSTLEIQRTEQGDSAMYLCASSLQGIYGYTFGSGTRLTVV.

This clonotype was detected only a few times. One junction end does not reproduce the germline sequence, and a read error may be involved. The chain is built from TRBV4-1 and TRBJ1-2, with D perhaps TRBD1 (5 bases). CDR1 and CDR2 (germline): MGHRA, YSYEKL. The CDR3 has 14 amino acids. CDR3 bases: TGTGCCAGCAGCCAAGGAGGGGACTACTATGGCTACACCTTC. Translation: CASSQGGDYYGYTF.

This clonotype was recorded a few times. The gene calls are TRBV15 and TRBJ2-2; possible D gene TRBD2, 6 bases. CDR3 length: 14 amino acids. V lost 1 base and J 7 bases, leaving 10 bases between the germline ends. Per the germline V gene, CDR1 is LNHNV and CDR2 is YYDKDF (reference sequence). CDR3 DNA sequence: TGTGCCACCAGCAGAGTGCGGGGCGTCGGGGAGCTGTTTTTT. This gives the protein CATSRVRGVGELFF. Together with reference TRBV15 and TRBJ2-2, the CDR3 gives the full variable domain: DAMVIQNPRYQVTQFGKPVTLSCSQTLNHNVMYWYQQKSSQAPKLLFHYYDKDFNNEADTPDNFQSRRPNTSFCFLDIRSPGLGDTAMYLCATSRVRGVGELFFGEGSRLTVL.

This clonotype came up a few times. The chain couples TRBV20-1 to TRBJ2-3, with D maybe TRBD2 (7 bases). The CDR3 sequence is 14 residues long. The V gene lost 0 bases and the J gene lost 5 bases, with 12 bases spanning the gap. The V gene's germline CDR1 is DFQATT and CDR2 SNEGSKA (reference sequence). DNA for the CDR3: TGCAGTGCTAGAGAGGGGGGGCTCCGAGATACGCAGTATTTT. The encoded protein is CSAREGGLRDTQYF.